The 15 T cell receptor beta chains reported below all come from one sample, sequenced in a study of cytomegalovirus exposure and HLA in healthy donors. Some clones are missing from TCRdb's copy, which holds only in-frame ones; the method was immunoSEQ multiplex PCR. The table lists over 150,000 clones, approximately 87% of them singletons. The sample comprised PBMCs. The source of these receptors is a woman in her 30s in good health and CMV-seronegative.

The chain is built from TRBV4-1 and TRBJ2-7, with D unclear. V lost 6 bases and J lost 5, with 11 bases in between. CDR1 and CDR2 (germline): MGHRA, YSYEKL. The CDR3 totals 12 residues. The CDR3: CASSATGDEQYF. Written as DNA, the CDR3 is TGCGCCAGCAGTGCCACTGGTGACGAGCAGTACTTC.

V gene TRBV5-5 combines with J gene TRBJ2-7; 8 nucleotides match TRBD2. The germline CDR1 and CDR2 sequences are SGHKS and YYEKEE (reference sequence). V lost 4 bases, J lost 2 bases, and 14 bases stayed unmatched. This CDR3 comprises 17 residues. In DNA, the CDR3 is TGTGCCAGCAGCCCACTCGGCGGGGGGTCAGGGACCTACGAGCAGTACTTC. Its protein is CASSPLGGGSGTYEQYF.

The J gene is TRBJ2-3, the V gene TRBV9; D remains unclear. Per the germline V gene, CDR1 is SGDLS and CDR2 is YYNGEE. V was trimmed by 4 bases and J by 6 bases, leaving 15 bases between them. This CDR3 has 14 amino acids. The chain's CDR3 is CASSSSRVADTQYF. CDR3 bases: TGTGCCAGCAGCTCATCTAGAGTTGCGGATACGCAGTATTTT.

The gene calls are TRBV2 and TRBJ1-5; D call uncertain. Deletions cut 2 bases from V and 3 bases from J, with 5 bases between. This CDR3 spans 13 amino acids. CDR1 and CDR2 (germline): SNHLY, FYNNEI. The CDR3 DNA sequence: TGTGCCAGCAGTGAACCTTACAATCAGCCCCAGCATTTT. This encodes CASSEPYNQPQHF.

This sequence joins TRBV5-6 and TRBJ2-7, with a possible D match to TRBD2 (5 bases). The CDR3 has 17 residues. The V end lost 1 base, the J end lost 5 bases, and 22 bases lay between the germline ends. The V gene's germline CDR1 is SGHDT and CDR2 YYEEEE. The CDR3 loop reads CASSLLWRVTPIHEQYF. The CDR3 nucleotides read TGTGCCAGCAGCTTGCTCTGGCGGGTCACCCCTATCCACGAGCAGTACTTC. The full variable domain, completed using reference TRBV5-6 and TRBJ2-7, is DAGVTQSPTHLIKTRGQQVTLRCSPKSGHDTVSWYQQALGQGPQFIFQYYEEEERQRGNFPDRFSGHQFPNYSSELNVNALLLGDSALYLCASSLLWRVTPIHEQYFGPGTRLTVT.

V usage is TRBV10-3 and J usage is TRBJ2-7, with TRBD2 matching over 10 bases. J gave up 6 bases and V 3 bases, and 5 bases lay outside the gene matches. The CDR3 covers 14 residues. Germline V lookup: CDR1 ENHRY, CDR2 SYGVKD. CDR3 in amino acids: CAISDPAGGPEQYF. CDR3 DNA sequence: TGTGCCATCAGTGACCCAGCGGGAGGGCCCGAGCAGTACTTC.

This CDR3 is CASSEGVDYNSPLHF. The CDR3 DNA reads TGTGCCAGCAGTGAGGGGGTAGATTATAATTCACCCCTCCACTTT. The rearrangement links TRBV2 to TRBJ1-6; a possible D gene is TRBD1 (5 bases). Trimming took off 3 bases at V and 4 bases at J, with 10 bases between the two ends. The CDR3 length is 15 residues. In germline, CDR1 is SNHLY, CDR2 FYNNEI.

The V call is TRBV25-1, the J call TRBJ2-2; the D gene is possibly TRBD2 (6 bases). Trimming took off 2 bases at V and 5 bases at J, with 15 bases between the two ends. This CDR3 has 16 residues. Per the germline V gene, CDR1 is MGHDK and CDR2 is SYGVNS. The CDR3 reads CASSEARGGKTGELFF. The CDR3 DNA reads TGTGCCAGCAGTGAAGCGCGGGGCGGGAAGACCGGGGAGCTGTTTTTT.

CDR3 in DNA: TGTGCCAGCAGCCCCCGGGACAGGGCATACAATGAGCAGTTCTTC. This gives the protein CASSPRDRAYNEQFF. This chain joins TRBV7-9 and TRBJ2-1, with 9 bases that match TRBD1. Germline V gives CDR1 SEHNR, CDR2 FQNEAQ (reference sequence). V dropped 5 bases and J dropped 4; count of bases not matched to a gene: 6. The CDR3 runs 15 residues.

CDR3 protein: CASSSWYIHEQYF. The CDR3 region has the DNA TGTGCCAGCAGTTCATGGTATATCCACGAGCAGTACTTC. The chain is built from TRBV6-6 and TRBJ2-7; D unclear. There are 13 residues in the CDR3. Germline CDR1 MNHNY, CDR2 SVGAGI (reference sequence). The V and J ends lost 4 bases and 5 bases respectively, with 12 bases between them.

V is TRBV2 and J is TRBJ2-1, with 11 bases identical to TRBD1. The CDR3 runs 15 residues. The V gene end was trimmed by 6 bases and the J gene end by 7 bases; junction bases not matched to a gene: 8. The V gene's germline CDR1 is SNHLY and CDR2 FYNNEI. CDR3 amino acids: CASSSGQGARNEQFF. Written as DNA, the CDR3 is TGTGCCAGCAGCTCCGGACAGGGGGCGAGGAATGAGCAGTTCTTC.

This clone was recorded a few times. The chain couples TRBV19 to TRBJ1-5; TRBD1 might be the D (6 bases). V was pared by 0 bases and J by 5 bases, with 11 bases between. CDR1 is LNHDA, CDR2 SQIVND, per germline (reference sequence). The CDR3 length is 15 residues. Here the CDR3 DNA reads TGTGCCAGTAGTATAGATCGGGGGGCCGATCAGCCCCAGCATTTT. It codes for CASSIDRGADQPQHF.

V and J are TRBV7-8 and TRBJ2-3; TRBD2 agrees at 7 bases. The CDR3 sequence is 16 residues long. V lost 0 bases to trimming and J lost 6 bases; unmatched junction nucleotides: 9. Germline assignment: CDR1 SGHVS and CDR2 FQNEAQ. The CDR3 bases are TGTGCCAGCAGCTTAGCATGGGGCGGGAGTGGCGATACGCAGTATTTT. This gives the protein CASSLAWGGSGDTQYF.

J is TRBJ2-3 and V is TRBV27; perhaps D is TRBD1 or TRBD2 (6 bases each). From germline, CDR1 is MNHEY and CDR2 SMNVEV (reference sequence). The germline V and J ends were trimmed by 10 bases and 3 bases, with 17 bases remaining between them. The CDR3 contains 14 residues. The CDR3 DNA follows: TGTGCCACCAACCTGGGGGGCCGGACAGATACGCAGTATTTT. Translated, it gives CATNLGGRTDTQYF.

The chain joins TRBV7-3 to TRBJ1-6; D call uncertain. Trimming stripped 2 bases from V and 7 bases from J, with 6 bases between. CDR3 length equals 13 residues. Germline CDR1 reads SGHTA; CDR2 reads FQGTGA. The CDR3 here is CASSLGLNSPLHF. As DNA, the CDR3 is TGTGCCAGCAGCTTAGGTCTAAATTCACCCCTCCACTTT.